The TCR beta chain under discussion was sequenced for a study of monozygotic twins with inflammatory bowel disease (dated by TCRdb to between 2018 and 2021). With respect to the entire study: The complete study included around 30 monozygotic twin pairs: 19 IBD-discordant Danish pairs and nine German pairs, of which four were IBD-concordant and five were IBD-discordant. The search for disease-associated traits relied mainly on comparing IBD patients with their genetically identical healthy co-twins within discordant pairs. Each individual had, on average, about 151 000 unique TCRalpha sequences and 181 000 unique TCRbeta sequences available for analysis. Summary of the overall study and its limitations: The analysis was unable to tell different T cell subtypes apart. Compared with healthy twins, IBD patients shared fewer clonotypes with other individuals, and the difference was most pronounced in patients with signs of disease activity. Measured by the inverse Simpson index, TCRbeta repertoire diversity was lower in IBD patients than in their healthy co-twins. Background noise and inter-individual variability may have been introduced into the repertoires by the differing immunosuppressive treatments among patients. Repertoire similarity did not differ between concordant and discordant twins, which could be due to limited statistical power. The results gave no support for a single strong signal or clonotype linked to IBD.

Library method: 5' RACE. The input for every TCR library was around 3,600 ng of total RNA. For each sample, cDNA synthesis was carried out in eight separate reactions using SMARTScribe reverse transcriptase. During cDNA synthesis, unique molecular identifiers containing a 6-nucleotide sample barcode were introduced by template switching. Amplification of TCRalpha and TCRbeta cDNA involved two nested PCRs of 16 and 9 cycles, and each PCR was followed by bead purification. Before amplification, the cDNA was treated with uracil DNA-glycosylase and purified using the QIAquick PCR purification kit. The second PCR added Illumina TruSeq-compatible adapters along with sample-specific barcodes. Library quality and concentration were assessed using TapeStation and Qubit, and about 5 ng of each library was pooled. Sequencing of pooled libraries was carried out on an Illumina HiSeq2500 single-index Rapid Run using 2 x 100 bp reads and custom sequencing primers. The original methods were these. PCR and sequencing errors were corrected by UMI-based consensus assembly using MiGEC version 1.2.6. V(D)J alignment, clonotype assembly and CDR3 extraction were performed with MiXCR version 2.1.1. To normalise gene usage, clonotype sharing and MAIT/NKT TCR abundance, the analysis used the top 1000, 10 000 and 20 000 clonotypes per sample. Diversity was computed as the inverse Simpson index with the vegan R package after downsampling to 27 000 UMIs. Paired Mann-Whitney U tests were applied to discordant twin pairs, and Benjamini-Hochberg correction was used for multiple testing. The reads, reprocessed by TCRdb, yield one row per CDR3 protein sequence and no DNA. V and J calls and clone size were set by TCRdb, not the authors. The sample table on file contains around 450,000 distinct CDR3 sequences. Roughly 2.2% of the sample is in the top ten clones.

The CDR3, cysteine through phenylalanine, is 13 amino acids long. The nucleotide record is missing. The germline V gene yields KGHDR for CDR1 and SFDVKD for CDR2. Regarding this clonotype: Its antigen specificity is not known.

From each donor, a roughly 2.7 ml peripheral blood sample was collected into PAXgene tubes and kept at -80 degrees C. Without any T cell sorting, total RNA was extracted from whole blood using the PAXgene blood miRNA kit on an automated QIAcube. Peripheral blood from monozygotic twin pairs who were concordant or discordant for inflammatory bowel disease underwent deep TCRalpha and TCRbeta repertoire profiling using unique molecular barcoding. Smoking habits were recorded for all twin pairs, with individuals classified as current, former or never smokers. The receptor was derived from a human donor with ulcerative colitis or Crohn's disease, or a healthy co-twin of an affected twin (not recorded which). The chain was built from TRBV24-1 and TRBJ2-5; the TCRdb D gene call, TRBD2, has no DNA to confirm it. Sequencing was performed on blood. The CDR3 reads as follows: CATSDTRAETQYF.